This TCR beta chain was profiled in a study of monozygotic twins with inflammatory bowel disease. For this clonotype: Its antigen remains unknown.

The CDR3 sequence is 16 residues long. Germline CDR1 and CDR2: LNHDA and SQIVND (reference sequence). The template-switching step introduced UMIs that carried a 6-nucleotide sample barcode. TCRdb reworked the 5' RACE reads into one entry per CDR3 protein, no DNA. This sample's table has some 400,000 distinct CDR3 sequences. Every donor provided one blood sample measuring more than 2 ml. The study, taken as a whole, reports: IBD patients shared fewer clonotypes with others than healthy twins, especially with disease activity. With inverse Simpson as the measure, TCRbeta diversity was lower in IBD patients than in healthy co-twins.

The sample consisted of blood. The origin of this receptor is a human donor with ulcerative colitis or Crohn's disease, or a healthy co-twin of an affected twin (not recorded which). The V and J genes are TRBV19 and TRBJ2-1; TCRdb selects TRBD1, and the lack of DNA leaves this call unchecked. CDR3: CASSMSGASRYNEQFF.